The sequence of this T cell receptor beta chain was determined in a study of naive and memory T cell subsets. General study points: Findings for naive and memory subsets could not be checked against ground truth.

This clonotype has at least ten counts. Its antigen is as yet unknown. Overnight CMV lysate stimulation of fresh PBMCs defined donor CMV status by CD4+ IFNgamma. Cells stained for CD3, CD4, CD8, CD45RA and CD27 were sorted into four subsets. With 6 bases clipped from V and 3 bases from J, the junction kept 5 bases outside the gene matches. The CDR3 covers 13 residues. The V gene's germline CDR1 is SGDLS and CDR2 YYNGEE. Both TRBC1 and TRBC2 were covered by a beta constant-region primer of two equimolar oligonucleotides. Four rounds of PCR amplified the ligated cDNA using nested alpha and beta constant-region primers plus SP2. The cDNA 3' end received a ligated single-stranded oligonucleotide carrying the SP2 primer and a 12-nucleotide UMI. TCRdb re-called the UMI-ligation and nested PCR reads with MiXCR, one entry per CDR3 protein. This sample yields some 22,000 distinct CDR3 sequences, of which more than 7% are seen a single time; 20% to 25% belongs to the top ten.

The clonotype comes from a human donor in good health. Material: central memory CD8+ T cells from blood. The chain links TRBV9 to TRBJ1-2, with 7 nucleotides matching TRBD1. CDR3 sequence (DNA): TGTGCCAGCACCCTAGGACAGGACTATGGCTACACCTTC. This sequence encodes CASTLGQDYGYTF.